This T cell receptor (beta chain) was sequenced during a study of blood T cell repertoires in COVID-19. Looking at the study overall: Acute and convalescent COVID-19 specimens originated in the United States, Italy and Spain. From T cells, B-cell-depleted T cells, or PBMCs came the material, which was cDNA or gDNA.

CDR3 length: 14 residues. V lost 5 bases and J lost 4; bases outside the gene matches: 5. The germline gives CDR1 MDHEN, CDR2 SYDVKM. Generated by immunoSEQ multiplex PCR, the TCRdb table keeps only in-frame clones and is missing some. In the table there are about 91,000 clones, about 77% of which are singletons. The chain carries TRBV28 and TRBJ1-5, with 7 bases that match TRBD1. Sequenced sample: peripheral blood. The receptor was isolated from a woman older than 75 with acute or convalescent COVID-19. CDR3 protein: CASSKGGSNQPQHF. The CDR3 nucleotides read TGTGCCAGCAGTAAAGGGGGCAGTAATCAGCCCCAGCATTTT.